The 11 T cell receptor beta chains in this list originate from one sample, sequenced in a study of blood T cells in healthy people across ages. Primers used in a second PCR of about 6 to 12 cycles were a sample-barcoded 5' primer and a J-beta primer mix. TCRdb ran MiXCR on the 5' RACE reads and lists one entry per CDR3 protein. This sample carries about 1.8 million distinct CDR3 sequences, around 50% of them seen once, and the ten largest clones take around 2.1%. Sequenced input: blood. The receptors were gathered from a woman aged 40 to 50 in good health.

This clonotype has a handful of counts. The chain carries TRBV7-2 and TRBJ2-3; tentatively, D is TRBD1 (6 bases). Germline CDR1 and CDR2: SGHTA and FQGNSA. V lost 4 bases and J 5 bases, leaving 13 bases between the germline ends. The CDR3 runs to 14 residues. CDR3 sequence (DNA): TGTGCCAGCAGCTCCCAGGGGAGCGGAGATACGCAGTATTTT. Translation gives CASSSQGSGDTQYF.

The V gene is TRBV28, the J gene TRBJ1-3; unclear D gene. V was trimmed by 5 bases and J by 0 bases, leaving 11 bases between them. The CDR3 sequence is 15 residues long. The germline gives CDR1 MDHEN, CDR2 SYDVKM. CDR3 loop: CASSPERPSGNTIYF. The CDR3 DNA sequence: TGTGCCAGCAGTCCCGAGCGGCCCTCTGGAAACACCATATATTTT. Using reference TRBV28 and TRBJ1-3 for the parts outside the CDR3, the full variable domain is DVKVTQSSRYLVKRTGEKVFLECVQDMDHENMFWYRQDPGLGLRLIYFSYDVKMKEKGDIPEGYSVSREKKERFSLILESASTNQTSMYLCASSPERPSGNTIYFGEGSWLTVV.

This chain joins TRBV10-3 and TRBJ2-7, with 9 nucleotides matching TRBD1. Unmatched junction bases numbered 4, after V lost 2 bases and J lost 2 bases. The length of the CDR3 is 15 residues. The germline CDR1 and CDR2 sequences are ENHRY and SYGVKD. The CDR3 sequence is CAISEDGTGTYEQYF. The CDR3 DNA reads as TGTGCCATCAGTGAGGACGGGACAGGGACCTACGAGCAGTACTTC.

The CDR3 spells CSAYGDLSNQPQHF. DNA of the CDR3: TGCAGTGCTTATGGAGACCTTAGCAATCAGCCCCAGCATTTT. J is TRBJ1-5 and V is TRBV20-1; D uncertain. Per the germline V gene, CDR1 is DFQATT and CDR2 is SNEGSKA (reference sequence). The V and J ends lost 5 bases and 0 bases respectively, with 11 bases between them. The length of the CDR3 is 14 residues.

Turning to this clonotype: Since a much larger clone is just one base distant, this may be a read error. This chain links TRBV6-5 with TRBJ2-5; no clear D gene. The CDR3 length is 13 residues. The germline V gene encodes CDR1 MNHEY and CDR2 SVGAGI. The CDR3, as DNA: TGTGCCAGCAGTGACTCGATAAGAGAGACCCAGTACTTC. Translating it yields CASSDSIRETQYF.

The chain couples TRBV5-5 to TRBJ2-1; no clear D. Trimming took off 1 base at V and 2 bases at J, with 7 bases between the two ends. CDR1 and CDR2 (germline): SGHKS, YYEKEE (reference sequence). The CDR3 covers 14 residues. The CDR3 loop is CASSLTQAYNEQFF. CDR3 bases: TGTGCCAGCAGCTTGACACAAGCCTACAATGAGCAGTTCTTC.

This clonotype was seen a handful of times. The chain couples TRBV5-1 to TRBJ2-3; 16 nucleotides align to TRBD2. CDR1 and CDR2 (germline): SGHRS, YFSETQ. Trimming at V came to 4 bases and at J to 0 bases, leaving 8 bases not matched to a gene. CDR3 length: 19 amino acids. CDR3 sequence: CASSRRGTSGGASTDTQYF. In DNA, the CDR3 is TGCGCCAGCAGCCGAAGGGGGACTAGCGGGGGGGCGAGCACAGATACGCAGTATTTT.

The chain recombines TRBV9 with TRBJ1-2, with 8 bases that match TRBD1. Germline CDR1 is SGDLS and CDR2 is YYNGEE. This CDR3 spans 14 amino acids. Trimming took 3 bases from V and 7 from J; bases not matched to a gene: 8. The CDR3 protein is CASSAQGAGIGYTF. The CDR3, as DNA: TGTGCCAGCAGCGCTCAGGGGGCAGGGATTGGCTACACCTTC.

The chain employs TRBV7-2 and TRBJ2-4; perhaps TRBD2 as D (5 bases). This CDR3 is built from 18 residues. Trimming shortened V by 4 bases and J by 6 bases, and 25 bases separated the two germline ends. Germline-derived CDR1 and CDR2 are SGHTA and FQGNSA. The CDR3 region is CASSSQSGRGRRSNIQYF. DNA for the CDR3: TGTGCCAGCAGCTCACAGTCAGGAAGAGGGCGTCGGTCAAACATTCAGTACTTC.

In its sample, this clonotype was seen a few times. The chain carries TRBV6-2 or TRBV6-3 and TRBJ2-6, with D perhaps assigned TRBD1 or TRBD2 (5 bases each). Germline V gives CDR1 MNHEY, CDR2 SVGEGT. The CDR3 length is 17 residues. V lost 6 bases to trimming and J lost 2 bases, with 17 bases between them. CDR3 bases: TGTGCCAGCAGAGAGGGGAGAGGGGTCCCTGGGGCCAACGTCCTGACTTTC. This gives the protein CASREGRGVPGANVLTF.

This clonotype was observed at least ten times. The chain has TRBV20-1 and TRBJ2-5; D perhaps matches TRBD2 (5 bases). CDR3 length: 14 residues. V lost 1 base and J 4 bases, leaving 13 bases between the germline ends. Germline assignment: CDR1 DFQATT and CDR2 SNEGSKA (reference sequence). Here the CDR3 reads CSARAPEVRETQYF. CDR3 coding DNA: TGCAGTGCTAGAGCCCCGGAGGTCAGAGAGACCCAGTACTTC.